The entry below gives a single T cell receptor (beta chain) sequence along with its context. Its target antigen remains unknown. Within one base of it there is no much larger clone, and no base qualities were kept. This sample is part of a study of blood T cell repertoires in COVID-19 (dated by TCRdb to 2020 to 2022). In the study overall: Samples covering the acute and convalescent phases of COVID-19 were provided by collaborators in the United States, Italy and Spain. The material from the prospective study consisted of cDNA or gDNA derived from T cells, B-cell-depleted T cells, or PBMCs. The dataset comprised deeply sampled blood TCRbeta repertoires from subjects exposed to, actively infected with, or recovered from COVID-19. The repertoires were made available in a free public database intended to serve as a resource for research on the immune response to SARS-CoV-2. Samples came from the ongoing ImmuneRACE study (first 160 participants) plus 1,254 subjects from 6 global collaborators. Sample metadata almost always included a de-identified subject ID, COVID-19 status, age in years and sex. Where available, HLA class I and class II types were taken from metadata supplied by the sample provider and were not determined by assay-based typing. Study-level results and caveats: Clinical and demographic metadata were provided uncurated, with the amount varying by source and participant.

In the prospective study, participants were about 18 to 100 years old, resided in 25 or so geographic areas of the United States, and were enrolled through a virtual design. To assign participants to cohorts, the prospective study relied on clinical history that participants themselves reported in a screening survey and a study questionnaire. Recovered participants in ImmuneRACE Cohort 3 were defined as having two consecutive negative NP/OP PCR tests, clearance from a healthcare professional, or resolution of symptoms. In the prospective study, mobile phlebotomists collected whole blood, serum and a nasopharyngeal or oropharyngeal swab from each participant. Over an approximately two-month period, participants in the prospective study had the option of providing additional blood draws and questionnaires. Before DNA extraction, prospective study blood samples were shipped either frozen or at room temperature.

The CDR3 holds 15 amino acids from the cysteine to the phenylalanine. Just CDR3 DNA is preserved here, 45 bases in frame from base 1. CDR1 and CDR2, looked up from the germline V gene, are MNHEY and SVGAGI. At the junction V is shortened by 8 bases and J by 4 bases, with 18 bases in between. TCRbeta CDR3 regions were amplified from genomic DNA by means of the immunoSEQ Assay, a bias-controlled multiplex PCR. On the authors' methods: The number of nucleated cells in each sample was estimated from the amplification of reference gene primers within the assay. Sequence reads were collapsed and filtered to measure the absolute abundance of every unique TCRbeta CDR3 rearrangement. For each sample, productive Simpson clonality was calculated as the square root of Simpson's diversity index across productive rearrangements. The table comes from immuneACCESS by way of TCRdb, which keeps in-frame sequences with V and J called. Part of the clones is missing from these tables; in studies checked, under half for an unresolved V gene and the rest for unknown reasons. The D gene and trimming were derived from the DNA, and the V and J assignments and clone size from that table. For this sample the table gives about 250,000 clones, of which 88% were detected only once. Of the sample, 3% is held by the ten largest clones.

Specimen: PBMCs or T cells enriched from blood (not recorded which). The sequence links TRBV6-5 to TRBJ1-5; TRBD1 might be the D gene, on 5 matching bases. The receptor was isolated from a woman between 45 and 65 years old who had recovered from COVID-19. The DNA reads as follows: TGTGCCAGCTCGGGAGGGGTATTGGGTAATCAGCCCCAGCATTTT. This yields the protein CASSGGVLGNQPQHF.